One sample yielded the 27 T cell receptor beta chains listed below, sequenced in a study of shared clonotypes between healthy human individuals. TCRdb keeps only in-frame clones here, not all; method: immunoSEQ multiplex PCR. Among around 980,000 clones listed, 78% were seen once. Sequencing was performed on memory CD4+ T cells from PBMCs. Subset of the sample: CD45RA-negative fraction. The receptor source for this set is a man aged 18 to 29 in good health. Some clones in this sample may be carry-over from other donors' samples.

The genes are TRBV7-8 and TRBJ1-4; a possible D gene is TRBD1 (6 bases). In germline, CDR1 is SGHVS, CDR2 FQNEAQ. Trimming removed 1 base from V and 7 bases from J, with 13 bases in between. The length of the CDR3 is 15 residues. The CDR3 protein is CASSLEGGLGEKLFF. For the CDR3, the DNA is TGTGCCAGCAGCTTAGAGGGGGGGCTGGGTGAAAAACTGTTTTTT.

The chain carries TRBV14 and TRBJ2-1, with 7 bases fitting TRBD2. The CDR3 contains 15 residues. Looked up from germline, CDR1 is SGHDN and CDR2 is FVKESK. V trimming: 1 base; J trimming: 3 bases; junction bases outside the gene matches: 3. The CDR3 is CASSQAGGRYNEQFF. The CDR3 DNA is TGTGCCAGCAGCCAAGCGGGAGGACGCTACAATGAGCAGTTCTTC. The whole variable domain, filled in from reference TRBV14 and TRBJ2-1, reads EAGVTQFPSHSVIEKGQTVTLRCDPISGHDNLYWYRRVMGKEIKFLLHFVKESKQDESGMPNNRFLAERTGGTYSTLKVQPAELEDSGVYFCASSQAGGRYNEQFFGPGTRLTVL.

This clone was detected only once. Since a much larger clone is just one base distant, this may be a read error. Other DNA sequences in this sample translate to the same CDR3. The chain employs TRBV9 and TRBJ1-1; D is unresolved. Germline assignment: CDR1 SGDLS and CDR2 YYNGEE. The CDR3 length is 13 residues. The V end was cut by 0 bases, the J end by 5 bases, with 8 bases between. The CDR3 protein is CASSVGSGTEAFF. CDR3 DNA sequence: TGTGCCAGCAGCGTAGGATCTGGGACTGAAGCTTTCTTT.

Concerning this clone itself: A much larger clone differs by one base, so this may be a read error. The J gene is TRBJ2-5, the V gene TRBV11-3; 10 bases map to TRBD2. This CDR3 region has 14 residues. The germline CDR1 and CDR2 sequences are SGHNT and YENEEA. V was pared by 1 base and J by 4 bases, with 0 bases of the junction left unmatched. The CDR3 region has the DNA TGTGCCAGCAGCTTAGGACTAGCGGGAGAGACCCAGTACTTC. Its translation is CASSLGLAGETQYF.

The genes are TRBV25-1 and TRBJ2-5; tentative D call: TRBD1 (6 bases). V lost 4 bases to trimming and J lost 1 base, with 13 bases between them. In germline, CDR1 is MGHDK, CDR2 SYGVNS. The CDR3 consists of 15 residues. CDR3 nucleotides: TGTGCCAGCAGTGCATCCGGGACACTCCAAGAGACCCAGTACTTC. It is translated as CASSASGTLQETQYF. Looking up the rest from reference TRBV25-1 and TRBJ2-5 gives the full variable domain: EADIYQTPRYLVIGTGKKITLECSQTMGHDKMYWYQQDPGMELHLIHYSYGVNSTEKGDLSSESTVSRIRTEHFPLTLESARPSHTSQYLCASSASGTLQETQYFGPGTRLLVL.

The chain is built from TRBV5-1 and TRBJ2-7, with a possible D match to TRBD1 (6 bases). The CDR3 is made up of 13 amino acids. With 0 bases removed from V and 6 bases from J, the gap between germline ends came to 10 bases. Germline V gene sequence: CDR1 SGHRS, CDR2 YFSETQ. In DNA, the CDR3 is TGCGCCAGCAGCTTGGACAGGGAAGGCGAGCAGTACTTC. It specifies CASSLDREGEQYF.

Concerning this clone itself: The same CDR3 can be traced to other DNA sequences in this sample. The chain uses TRBV5-1 and TRBJ2-7; 10 nucleotides agree with TRBD1. Germline trimming cut 4 bases from V and 2 bases from J; bases unmatched to any gene: 3. The CDR3 is made up of 14 amino acids. Germline assignment: CDR1 SGHRS and CDR2 YFSETQ. This CDR3 reads CASSRGQGAYEQYF. The CDR3 nucleotides are TGCGCCAGCAGCCGAGGACAGGGGGCCTACGAGCAGTACTTC.

This clone has more than one count but fewer than ten. The rearrangement links TRBV15 to TRBJ2-3; D unclear. CDR3 length: 14 amino acids. Germline V lookup: CDR1 LNHNV, CDR2 YYDKDF (reference sequence). Trimming pared 5 bases from V and 2 bases from J, leaving 11 bases between. The CDR3 sequence is CATSWASITDTQYF. As DNA, the CDR3 is TGTGCCACCAGCTGGGCGAGTATCACAGATACGCAGTATTTT.

About this clone itself: The same CDR3 arises from other DNA sequences in this sample as well. This rearrangement joins TRBV5-1 to TRBJ2-3, with D possibly being TRBD2 (6 bases). Germline V lookup: CDR1 SGHRS, CDR2 YFSETQ. This CDR3 region has 13 residues. Trimming took off 4 bases at V and 6 bases at J, with 12 bases between the two ends. The CDR3 region is CASSPGGADTQYF. CDR3 sequence (DNA): TGCGCCAGCAGCCCCGGAGGGGCGGATACGCAGTATTTT.

The chain recombines TRBV18 with TRBJ2-5, with 10 bases matching TRBD2. J lost 3 bases, V lost 0 bases, and 4 bases had no gene match. The CDR3 runs to 16 residues. Germline CDR1 and CDR2: KGHSH and LQKENI. The CDR3 protein is CASSPPTSGNKETQYF. CDR3 DNA sequence: TGTGCCAGCTCACCACCCACTAGCGGGAACAAAGAGACCCAGTACTTC.

The chain has TRBV29-1 and TRBJ2-7, with D perhaps given as TRBD1 or TRBD2 (5 bases each). This CDR3 is 13 amino acids long. The V gene lost 4 bases and the J gene lost 3 bases, with 13 bases spanning the gap. Germline CDR1 reads SQVTM; CDR2 reads ANQGSEA. The CDR3 reads CSVAGDGGYEQYF. Here the CDR3 DNA reads TGCAGCGTTGCCGGGGACGGTGGCTACGAGCAGTACTTC.

This clone was recorded many times. This chain joins TRBV4-1 and TRBJ1-4, with a weak D call TRBD1 (5 bases). The CDR3 is 13 residues long. Germline values: CDR1 MGHRA, CDR2 YSYEKL. V was trimmed by 0 bases and J by 15 bases, leaving 14 bases between them. CDR3 amino acids: CASSQDVEGRMFF. The DNA for the CDR3 is TGCGCCAGCAGCCAAGATGTTGAGGGGAGGATGTTTTTT.

J is TRBJ2-3 and V is TRBV10-2, with D possibly TRBD1 on 6 matching bases. Trimming shortened V by 4 bases and J by 2 bases, and 10 bases separated the two germline ends. Germline loops: CDR1 WSHSY, CDR2 SAAADI. The CDR3 length is 14 residues. CDR3 in amino acids: CASSGGHYTDTQYF. In DNA, the CDR3 is TGCGCCAGCAGTGGGGGACACTACACAGATACGCAGTATTTT.

The rearrangement joins TRBV28 to TRBJ1-2; D call uncertain. CDR3 length: 15 residues. Germline CDR1 reads MDHEN; CDR2 reads SYDVKM. Trimming shortened V by 1 base and J by 3 bases, and 12 bases separated the two germline ends. CDR3 bases: TGTGCCAGCAGTTTATTAAGGCGCCAGGACTATGGCTACACCTTC. Protein: CASSLLRRQDYGYTF.

There are a few counts of this clone. The rearrangement links TRBV2 to TRBJ2-5; D is undetermined. The DNA end is a closer match to TRBJ2-7, so the J assignment may be wrong. CDR1 and CDR2 (germline): SNHLY, FYNNEI. The length of the CDR3 is 15 residues. CDR3 sequence: CASSEAHPKGHEQYF. The CDR3 DNA sequence: TGTGCCAGCAGTGAAGCGCACCCTAAAGGGCACGAGCAGTACTTC.

The rearrangement joins TRBV27 to TRBJ1-4; TRBD1 might be the D (6 bases). V was cut by 5 bases and J by 5 bases, with 15 bases left in between. Germline assignment: CDR1 MNHEY and CDR2 SMNVEV (reference sequence). There are 15 residues in the CDR3. This CDR3 is CASSTRQAPNEKLFF. The DNA of the CDR3 is TGTGCCAGCAGTACCCGACAGGCTCCGAATGAAAAACTGTTTTTT.

This clone was recorded a few times. The chain carries TRBV7-9 and TRBJ2-1; D possibly corresponds to TRBD2 (6 bases). The V end lost 5 bases, the J end lost 4 bases, and 18 bases lay between the germline ends. CDR1 is SEHNR and CDR2 is FQNEAQ in the germline V gene (reference sequence). This CDR3 region has 16 residues. CDR3 nucleotide sequence: TGTGCCAGCAGCCTCACGAAGTTAGCGGTGTACAATGAGCAGTTCTTC. This sequence encodes CASSLTKLAVYNEQFF.

The V gene is TRBV25-1, the J gene TRBJ2-7; maybe TRBD2 (5 bases). The CDR3 extends over 14 amino acids. V was clipped by 5 bases and J by 0 bases, with 11 bases between them. In germline, CDR1 is MGHDK, CDR2 SYGVNS. CDR3 in amino acids: CASSPRTFSYEQYF. The CDR3 DNA reads as TGTGCCAGCAGTCCACGGACTTTCTCCTACGAGCAGTACTTC.

The rearrangement links TRBV5-1 to TRBJ2-1; 11 nucleotides match TRBD2. The CDR3 has 15 residues. The V and J ends lost 7 bases and 6 bases, in that order; junction bases with no gene match: 9. CDR1 is SGHRS, CDR2 YFSETQ, per germline. CDR3 nucleotide sequence: TGCGCCAGCTTCGTAGCGGGAGGGCTCACCAATGAGCAGTTCTTC. Its translation is CASFVAGGLTNEQFF. Supplemented by reference TRBV5-1 and TRBJ2-1, the full variable domain reads KAGVTQTPRYLIKTRGQQVTLSCSPISGHRSVSWYQQTPGQGLQFLFEYFSETQRNKGNFPGRFSGRQFSNSRSEMNVSTLELGDSALYLCASFVAGGLTNEQFFGPGTRLTVL.

In nucleotides, the CDR3 is TGTGCCAGCACAATAGGGAATAGCAATCAGCCCCAGCATTTT. Amino acid sequence: CASTIGNSNQPQHF. The chain carries TRBV2 and TRBJ1-5; D is ambiguous. The CDR3 has 14 residues. The V end was cut by 7 bases, the J end by 0 bases, with 10 bases between. Germline lookup yields CDR1 SNHLY and CDR2 FYNNEI.

This clone was picked up a small number of times. Additional DNA sequences in this sample encode the identical CDR3. This chain uses TRBV18 with TRBJ1-4; weak D call: TRBD1 (6 bases). The germline CDR1 and CDR2 sequences are KGHSH and LQKENI. Trimming cost V 4 bases and J 0 bases, with 12 bases left between them. The CDR3 totals 16 residues. The DNA for the CDR3 is TGTGCCAGCTCACTGGACAGTTTTGCAACTAATGAAAAACTGTTTTTT. Its protein product is CASSLDSFATNEKLFF.

V usage is TRBV10-2 and J usage is TRBJ1-1; D is perhaps TRBD1 (6 bases). Germline CDR1 WSHSY, CDR2 SAAADI. The CDR3 loop spans 14 amino acids. V lost 6 bases, J lost 1 base, and 12 bases lay in between. In nucleotides, the CDR3 is TGCGCCAGCAGGATGGGGGGCTGGAACACTGAAGCTTTCTTT. This sequence encodes CASRMGGWNTEAFF.

CDR3 bases: TGCGCCAGCTCCCGCGCCGTCAGGGTGGTCGGAGAGACCCAGTACTTC. This gives the protein CASSRAVRVVGETQYF. The rearrangement joins TRBV5-1 to TRBJ2-5, with D perhaps TRBD1 (5 bases). The CDR3 extends over 16 amino acids. Trimming took off 7 bases at V and 4 bases at J, with 23 bases between the two ends. Germline V lookup: CDR1 SGHRS, CDR2 YFSETQ.

The chain employs TRBV4-3 and TRBJ2-7, with D perhaps being TRBD1 or TRBD2 (5 bases each). This CDR3 is 12 amino acids long. From germline, CDR1 is LGHNA and CDR2 YSLEER. The V gene lost 1 base and the J gene lost 5 bases, with 6 bases spanning the gap. The CDR3 region has the DNA TGCGCCAGCAGCCAAGCGGGGCACGAGCAGTACTTC. Amino acids: CASSQAGHEQYF.

This clone has just a few counts. The same CDR3 arises from other DNA sequences in this sample as well. The chain has TRBV6-6 and TRBJ1-1; D gene uncertain. Germline CDR1 is MNHNY and CDR2 is SVGAGI (reference sequence). The ends were cut back, 2 bases at V and 1 base at J, with 8 bases in the middle. CDR3 length equals 14 residues. The CDR3 bases are TGTGCCAGCAGTTACCGGCAGACGAACACTGAAGCTTTCTTT. This translates into CASSYRQTNTEAFF.

This sequence joins TRBV30 and TRBJ1-3; tentative D call: TRBD1 (6 bases). The germline gives CDR1 GTSNPN, CDR2 SVGIG (reference sequence). Trimming shortened V by 0 bases and J by 2 bases, and 11 bases separated the two germline ends. The CDR3 spans 15 residues. CDR3 protein: CAWSVGAGAGNTIYF. CDR3 coding DNA: TGTGCCTGGAGTGTGGGGGCAGGGGCTGGAAACACCATATATTTT.

V usage is TRBV6-5 and J usage is TRBJ1-4; 9 bases align to TRBD1. V trimming: 0 bases; J trimming: 5 bases; junction bases outside the gene matches: 4. Germline CDR1 and CDR2: MNHEY and SVGAGI. The CDR3 sequence is 16 residues long. The CDR3 spells CASSYSYRGHNEKLFF. The DNA for the CDR3 is TGTGCCAGCAGTTACTCGTACAGGGGGCACAATGAAAAACTGTTTTTT.